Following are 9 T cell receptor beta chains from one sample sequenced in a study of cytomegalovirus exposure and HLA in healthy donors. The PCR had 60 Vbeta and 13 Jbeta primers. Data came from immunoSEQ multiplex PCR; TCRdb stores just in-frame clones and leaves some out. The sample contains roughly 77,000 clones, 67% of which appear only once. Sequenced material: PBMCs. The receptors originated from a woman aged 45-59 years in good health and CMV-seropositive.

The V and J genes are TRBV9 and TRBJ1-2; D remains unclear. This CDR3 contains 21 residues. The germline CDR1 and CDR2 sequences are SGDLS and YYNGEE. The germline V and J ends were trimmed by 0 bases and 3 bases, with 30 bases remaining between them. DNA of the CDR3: TGTGCCAGCAGCGTAGGATTAAATCGCTATATCATGCGCTCCTGGTACTATGGCTACACCTTC. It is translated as CASSVGLNRYIMRSWYYGYTF.

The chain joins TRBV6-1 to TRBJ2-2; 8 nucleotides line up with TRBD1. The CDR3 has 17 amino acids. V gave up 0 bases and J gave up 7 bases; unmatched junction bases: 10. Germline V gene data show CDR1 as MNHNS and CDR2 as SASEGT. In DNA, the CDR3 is TGTGCCAGCAGTGAAGCGCTAGGACAGGGAATCAGCGGGGAGCTGTTTTTT. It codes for CASSEALGQGISGELFF.

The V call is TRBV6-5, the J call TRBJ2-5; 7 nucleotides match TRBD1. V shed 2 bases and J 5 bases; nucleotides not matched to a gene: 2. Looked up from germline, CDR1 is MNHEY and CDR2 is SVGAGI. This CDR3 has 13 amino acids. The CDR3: CASSYARGETQYF. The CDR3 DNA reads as TGTGCCAGCAGTTACGCCAGGGGGGAGACCCAGTACTTC.

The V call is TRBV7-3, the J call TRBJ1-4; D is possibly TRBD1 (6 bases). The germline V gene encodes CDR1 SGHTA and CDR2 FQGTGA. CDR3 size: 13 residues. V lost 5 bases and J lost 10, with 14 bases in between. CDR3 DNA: TGTGCCAGCAGCCCACAGGGACGGGGAAAACTGTTTTTT. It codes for CASSPQGRGKLFF.

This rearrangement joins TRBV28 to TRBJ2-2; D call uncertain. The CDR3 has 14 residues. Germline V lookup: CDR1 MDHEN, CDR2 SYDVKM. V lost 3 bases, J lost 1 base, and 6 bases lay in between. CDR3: CASSFSRNTGELFF. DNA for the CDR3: TGTGCCAGCAGTTTTTCCAGGAACACCGGGGAGCTGTTTTTT.

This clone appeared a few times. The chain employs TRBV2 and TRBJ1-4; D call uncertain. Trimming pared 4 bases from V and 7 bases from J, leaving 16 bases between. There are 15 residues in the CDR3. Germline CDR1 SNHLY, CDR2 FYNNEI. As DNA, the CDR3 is TGTGCCAGCAGTGGCGGGCGGAGCCTGGGTGAAAAACTGTTTTTT. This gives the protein CASSGGRSLGEKLFF.

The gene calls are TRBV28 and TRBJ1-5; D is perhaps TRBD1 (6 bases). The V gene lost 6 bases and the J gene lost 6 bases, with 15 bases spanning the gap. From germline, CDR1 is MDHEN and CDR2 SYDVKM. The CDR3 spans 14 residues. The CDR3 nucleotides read TGTGCCAGCAGAGAGACAGGCCCTCGTCAGCCCCAGCATTTT. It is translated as CASRETGPRQPQHF.

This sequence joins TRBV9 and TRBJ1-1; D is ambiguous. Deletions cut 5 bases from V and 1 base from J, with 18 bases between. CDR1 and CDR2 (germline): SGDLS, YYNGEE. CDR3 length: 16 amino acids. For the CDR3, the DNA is TGTGCCAGCAGTCCCTCAGGTGAGGGCTGGAACACTGAAGCTTTCTTT. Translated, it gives CASSPSGEGWNTEAFF.

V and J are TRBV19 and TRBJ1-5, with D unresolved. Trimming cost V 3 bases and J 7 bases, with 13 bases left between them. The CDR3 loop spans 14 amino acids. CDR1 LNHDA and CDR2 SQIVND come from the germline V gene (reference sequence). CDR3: CASSMEGPRQPQHF. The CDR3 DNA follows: TGTGCCAGTAGTATGGAGGGCCCGAGGCAGCCCCAGCATTTT. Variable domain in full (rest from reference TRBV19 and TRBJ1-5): DGGITQSPKYLFRKEGQNVTLSCEQNLNHDAMYWYRQDPGQGLRLIYYSQIVNDFQKGDIAEGYSVSREKKESFPLTVTSAQKNPTAFYLCASSMEGPRQPQHFGDGTRLSIL.